Described below is a single T cell receptor beta chain sequence and its context. Its matching antigen is unknown. Trimming removed 5 bases from V and 6 bases from J, with 11 bases in between. The germline V gene encodes CDR1 LNHDA and CDR2 SQIVND (reference sequence). The length of the CDR3 is 12 residues. This specimen belongs to a study of B cell selection in AIRE deficiency. Produced via immunoSEQ multiplex PCR; TCRdb's table is partial and in-frame only. The table shows 20,000 to 30,000 clones, with just under 97% occurring only once. Sorting defined conventional CD4 T cells as CD4+CD127+. Study-wide results and limits: Healthy Tconv contained over 35% of shared healthy Treg sequences; only TCRbeta sequenced. About 30.6% of healthy-shared Treg sequences were found among patient Tconv cells. Shorter CDR3s marked shared Treg sequences, biased toward few non-templated insertions.

The sequence derives from a human donor with AIRE deficiency. The sequenced sample consisted of conventional CD4+ T cells sorted from PBMCs. V is TRBV19 and J is TRBJ2-7, with unresolved D. In DNA form, the CDR3 reads TGTGCCAGTAGTCTCAACTCTGGCGAGCAGTACTTC. Its translation: CASSLNSGEQYF.